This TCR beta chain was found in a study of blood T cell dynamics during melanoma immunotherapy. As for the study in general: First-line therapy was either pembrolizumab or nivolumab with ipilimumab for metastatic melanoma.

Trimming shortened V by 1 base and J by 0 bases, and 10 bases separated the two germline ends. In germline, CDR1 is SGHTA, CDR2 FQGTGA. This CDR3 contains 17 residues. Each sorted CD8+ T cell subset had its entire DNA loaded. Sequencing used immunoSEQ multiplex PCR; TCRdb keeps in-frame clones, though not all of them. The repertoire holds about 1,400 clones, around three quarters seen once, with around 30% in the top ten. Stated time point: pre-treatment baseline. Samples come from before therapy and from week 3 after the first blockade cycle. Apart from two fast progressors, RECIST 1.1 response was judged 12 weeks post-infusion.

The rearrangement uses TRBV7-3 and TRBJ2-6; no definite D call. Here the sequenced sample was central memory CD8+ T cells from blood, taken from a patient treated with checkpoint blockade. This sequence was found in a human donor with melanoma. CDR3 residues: CASSLKGPLSGANVLTF. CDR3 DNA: TGTGCCAGCAGCTTAAAAGGCCCACTCTCTGGGGCCAACGTCCTGACTTTC.